These T cell receptor beta chains were read from a single sample in a study of blood T cell repertoires in COVID-19. Generated by immunoSEQ multiplex PCR, the TCRdb table keeps only in-frame clones and is missing some. The table lists tens of thousands of clones, approximately 90% of them singletons. The specimen was peripheral blood. The receptor set was obtained from a human donor in a cohort sampled during active COVID-19. The CDR3 runs from the conserved cysteine through the conserved F or W. D genes are given only for firm matches. A row's size may be missing; if present it is once, few, many or a size class.

TRBV3-1/TRBV3-2	.	.	TRBJ1-3	TGTGCCAGCAGCCAAGCTCCGTACAAGGGGACTGGTGGAAACACCATATATTTT	CASSQAPYKGTGGNTIYF
TRBV5-6	.	.	TRBJ2-3	TGTGCCAGCAGTCTGGAGGGGATGACAGATACGCAGTATTTT	CASSLEGMTDTQYF
TRBV5-6	.	.	TRBJ2-1	TGTGCCAGCAGCCCCGAGGGGGGGGAGTACAATGAGCAGTTCTTC	CASSPEGGEYNEQFF
TRBV30	.	.	TRBJ1-2	TGTGCCTGGACCCTTTGGGTGGCGGAAGGCTACACCTTC	CAWTLWVAEGYTF
TRBV5-1	.	.	TRBJ1-1	TGCGCCAGCAGCTTGTGCGGGGATAGGAACACTGAAGCTTTCTTT	CASSLCGDRNTEAFF
TRBV6-5	.	.	TRBJ2-3	TGTGCCAGCAGTCCTATCGGGACAATCACAGATACGCAGTATTTT	CASSPIGTITDTQYF
TRBV2	TRBD1	.	TRBJ1-5	TGTGCCAGCGGTACAGGGGGAAGTAGCAATCAGCCCCAGCATTTT	CASGTGGSSNQPQHF
TRBV4-1	TRBD2	.	TRBJ2-7	TGCGCCAGCAGCCAACTAGCGGGCCAATCTTCCTACGAGCAGTACTTC	CASSQLAGQSSYEQYF
TRBV30	.	.	TRBJ1-1	TGTGCCTGGACGAGGTTTCCGGGAGGGACTGAAGCTTTCTTT	CAWTRFPGGTEAFF
TRBV28	.	.	TRBJ2-1	TGTGCCAGCAGTTTAGGCGGGTCTCGTAATGAGCAGTTCTTC	CASSLGGSRNEQFF
TRBV6-5	.	.	TRBJ1-6	TGTGCCAGCAGTTACCAGGTGGATTCACCCCTCCACTTT	CASSYQVDSPLHF
TRBV7-9	TRBD2	once	TRBJ2-5	TGTGCCAGCAATAGCGGGCAAGAGACCCAGTACTTC	CASNSGQETQYF
TRBV12-3/TRBV12-4	.	.	TRBJ1-6	TGTGCCAGCAGGGGCAGCTCTAATTCACCCCTCCACTTT	CASRGSSNSPLHF
TRBV30	.	.	TRBJ1-2	TGTGCCTGGAGTACGGGAGCTGGCTACACCTTC	CAWSTGAGYTF
TRBV27	.	few	TRBJ2-7	TGTGCCAGCAGTCCCGGGTCAAGGGGTGGCGAGCAGTACTTC	CASSPGSRGGEQYF
TRBV7-7	TRBD2	.	TRBJ2-5	TGTGCCAGCAGCCCCGGACTAGCGGGAGGTCAAGAGACCCAGTACTTC	CASSPGLAGGQETQYF
TRBV19	.	.	TRBJ2-1	TGTGCCAGTAGGGAGTCTTTGCGGAGCTCCTACAATGAGCAGTTCTTC	CASRESLRSSYNEQFF
TRBV19	TRBD1	.	TRBJ1-2	TGTGCCATCGAACAGGGGCAGGGTGGCTACACCTTC	CAIEQGQGGYTF
TRBV4-2	TRBD1	once	TRBJ1-4	TGTGCCAGCAGCCAACAGACAGGGGAGAATGAAAAACTGTTTTTT	CASSQQTGENEKLFF
TRBV28	TRBD1	.	TRBJ1-2	TGTGCCAGCAGTACAACAGGGGGCGAATTCTATGGCTACACCTTC	CASSTTGGEFYGYTF
TRBV27	TRBD1	.	TRBJ1-1	TGTGCCAGCGGTTACTCACCCGAGGACAGGGGAGCTTTCTTT	CASGYSPEDRGAFF
TRBV7-9	.	.	TRBJ1-3	TGTGCCAGCAGCTTGGGCGTAACGGACACCATATATTTT	CASSLGVTDTIYF
TRBV9	TRBD2	.	TRBJ2-4	TGTGCCAGCAGCGTAGCGGGGGAGGGACACATTCAGTACTTC	CASSVAGEGHIQYF
TRBV19	TRBD1	.	TRBJ1-1	TGTGCCAGTAGTAGAGGTCCCCGGGACAGCCTGAACACTGAAGCTTTCTTT	CASSRGPRDSLNTEAFF
TRBV5-5	TRBD2	.	TRBJ2-7	TGTGCCAGCAGCTCCTCTACTAGCGGGGGGGCGTACGAGCAGTACTTC	CASSSSTSGGAYEQYF
TRBV21-1	.	.	TRBJ2-2	TGTGCCAGCAGCGAATGGTCGGACACCTTCACCGGGGAGCTGTTTTTT	CASSEWSDTFTGELFF
TRBV13	TRBD2	.	TRBJ2-1	TGTGCCAGCAGCTACTCCGCGGGGGGGATGAATGAGCAGTTCTTC	CASSYSAGGMNEQFF
TRBV11-2	.	medium-sized	TRBJ1-2	TGTGCCAGCAGCTTAGCAGGAAACTATGGCTACACCTTC	CASSLAGNYGYTF
TRBV19	.	.	TRBJ1-6	TGTGCCAGTAGTATTGGAGGGGATTCACCCCTCCACTTT	CASSIGGDSPLHF
TRBV19	.	.	TRBJ2-7	TGTGCCAGTAGTTCGGGAAAGCATGTGGGAGCTTCCCACGAGCAGTACTTC	CASSSGKHVGASHEQYF
TRBV12-5	TRBD1	.	TRBJ1-3	TGTGCTAGTGGACCGACAGGGTACTCTGGAAACACCATATATTTT	CASGPTGYSGNTIYF
TRBV7-8	.	.	TRBJ1-5	TGTGCCAGCAGCACCACAGGGTGGGGCAATCAGCCCCAGCATTTT	CASSTTGWGNQPQHF
TRBV7-9	.	.	TRBJ2-1	TGTGCCAGCAGGACCGGGACTTACAATGAGCAGTTCTTC	CASRTGTYNEQFF
TRBV4-2	.	.	TRBJ2-5	TGTGCCAGCAGCCAAGACGACGGGAAGCAAGAGACCCAGTACTTC	CASSQDDGKQETQYF
TRBV5-1	TRBD1	.	TRBJ2-5	TGCGCCAGCAGCTTGGCCATAACAGGGGCACAGCAAGAGACCCAGTACTTC	CASSLAITGAQQETQYF
TRBV4-1	.	.	TRBJ1-2	TGCGCCAGCAGCCAGAGCAGGGGAGATGTTCATGGCTACACCTTC	CASSQSRGDVHGYTF
TRBV29-1	.	.	TRBJ2-2	TGCAGCGTTCGGACTGAAACCGGGGAGCTGTTTTTT	CSVRTETGELFF